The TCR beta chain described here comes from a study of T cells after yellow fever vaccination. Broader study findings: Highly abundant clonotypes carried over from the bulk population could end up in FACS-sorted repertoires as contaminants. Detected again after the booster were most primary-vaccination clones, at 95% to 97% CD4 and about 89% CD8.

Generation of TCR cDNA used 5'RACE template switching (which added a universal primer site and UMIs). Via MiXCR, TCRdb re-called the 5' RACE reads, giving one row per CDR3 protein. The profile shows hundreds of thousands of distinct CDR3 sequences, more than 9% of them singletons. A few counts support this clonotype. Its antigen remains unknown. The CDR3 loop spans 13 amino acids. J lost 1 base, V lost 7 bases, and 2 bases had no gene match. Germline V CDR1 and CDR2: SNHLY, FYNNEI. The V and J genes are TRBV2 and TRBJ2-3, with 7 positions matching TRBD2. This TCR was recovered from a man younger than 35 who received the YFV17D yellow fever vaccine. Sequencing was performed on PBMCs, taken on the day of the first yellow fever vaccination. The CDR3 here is CASIAGGTDTQYF. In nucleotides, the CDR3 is TGTGCCAGCATCGCGGGGGGCACAGATACGCAGTATTTT.